These 19 T cell receptor beta chains share one sample of origin, sequenced in a study of blood T cell repertoires in COVID-19. Clones were sequenced by immunoSEQ multiplex PCR, and TCRdb holds only the in-frame ones, with some missing. The data contain about 260,000 clones, about 87% of them singletons. The sequenced material came from peripheral blood. The receptors originated from a man in his fifties or sixties who had recovered from COVID-19.

Only a few counts were recorded for this clone. The chain couples TRBV7-6 to TRBJ2-2; TRBD2 aligns across 13 bases. The CDR3 spans 16 residues. Germline loops: CDR1 SGHVS, CDR2 FNYEAQ. Trimming took 5 bases from V and 7 from J; bases not matched to a gene: 7. Here the CDR3 reads CASSPGTSGVGGELFF. DNA of the CDR3: TGTGCCAGCAGCCCAGGGACTAGCGGGGTAGGCGGGGAGCTGTTTTTT.

A few counts support this clone. The rearrangement links TRBV9 to TRBJ2-5; 7 bases agree with TRBD1. V trimming: 3 bases; J trimming: 5 bases; junction bases outside the gene matches: 7. Germline V gene data show CDR1 as SGDLS and CDR2 as YYNGEE. This CDR3 has 14 amino acids. This chain's CDR3 is CASSAHRGRETQYF. The CDR3 bases are TGTGCCAGCAGCGCCCACAGGGGCCGGGAGACCCAGTACTTC.

The sample holds a few counts of this clone. The chain links TRBV2 to TRBJ2-2, with 8 nucleotides matching TRBD2. V shed 6 bases, J shed 4 bases, and the junction held 4 bases outside the gene matches. The CDR3 extends over 14 amino acids. The germline V gene has CDR1 SNHLY and CDR2 FYNNEI. The CDR3 here is CASSVSGVTGELFF. CDR3 in DNA: TGTGCCAGCAGCGTTAGCGGGGTCACCGGGGAGCTGTTTTTT.

J is TRBJ1-1 and V is TRBV18; 10 nucleotides line up with TRBD1. V trimming: 3 bases; J trimming: 5 bases; junction bases outside the gene matches: 9. The CDR3 is 16 amino acids. Germline V gene sequence: CDR1 KGHSH, CDR2 LQKENI. The DNA for the CDR3 is TGTGCCAGCTCACCCTCGTTGGGACAGGGGTATACTGAAGCTTTCTTT. Amino acid sequence: CASSPSLGQGYTEAFF.

This clone was counted a single time. V and J are TRBV24-1 and TRBJ2-3; 8 nucleotides agree with TRBD1. Trimming removed 4 bases from V and 6 bases from J; junction bases left unmatched: 8. Looked up from germline, CDR1 is KGHDR and CDR2 is SFDVKD. This CDR3 region has 15 residues. The CDR3 protein is CATSDPGTGGDTQYF. Here the CDR3 DNA reads TGTGCCACCAGTGACCCCGGGACAGGTGGGGATACGCAGTATTTT.

This clone turned up a few times. This sequence joins TRBV6-6 and TRBJ1-1; D gene uncertain. Per the germline V gene, CDR1 is MNHNY and CDR2 is SVGAGI (reference sequence). V was clipped by 5 bases and J by 0 bases, with 19 bases between them. The CDR3 contains 17 residues. CDR3 nucleotide sequence: TGTGCCAGCAGTCGATGGGCCCGCCGAGTTATGAACACTGAAGCTTTCTTT. It specifies CASSRWARRVMNTEAFF.

The chain is built from TRBV11-3 and TRBJ2-7; 7 nucleotides agree with TRBD2. This CDR3 spans 13 amino acids. V lost 1 base and J lost 7; bases outside the gene matches: 4. Germline V gene data show CDR1 as SGHNT and CDR2 as YENEEA. The CDR3 nucleotides read TGTGCCAGCAGCTTAGTCCCTAGCGGAGAGCAGTACTTC. Amino acids: CASSLVPSGEQYF. Combining the CDR3 with reference TRBV11-3 and TRBJ2-7 gives the whole variable domain EAGVVQSPRYKIIEKKQPVAFWCNPISGHNTLYWYLQNLGQGPELLIRYENEEAVDDSQLPKDRFSAERLKGVDSTLKIQPAELGDSAVYLCASSLVPSGEQYFGPGTRLTVT.

This chain joins TRBV19 and TRBJ2-3, with TRBD2 matching 11 bases. The CDR3 covers 17 residues. In germline, CDR1 is LNHDA, CDR2 SQIVND (reference sequence). Trimming removed 2 bases from V and 2 bases from J; junction bases left unmatched: 6. The CDR3 reads CASSIRASGGTTDTQYF. CDR3 DNA sequence: TGTGCCAGTAGTATAAGGGCTAGCGGGGGGACCACAGATACGCAGTATTTT.

V usage is TRBV27 and J usage is TRBJ2-7, with D perhaps TRBD1 (5 bases). The CDR3 runs 17 residues. The ends were cut back, 0 bases at V and 1 base at J, with 16 bases in the middle. The V gene's germline CDR1 is MNHEY and CDR2 SMNVEV (reference sequence). The CDR3 here is CASSLSKTLGVSYEQYF. The CDR3 nucleotides read TGTGCCAGCAGTTTATCCAAGACCCTAGGGGTTTCCTACGAGCAGTACTTC.

The chain employs TRBV12-2 and TRBJ2-1; the table gives TRBD1 as D, unverified against the DNA. TRBV12-2 is assigned pseudogene status. The length of the CDR3 is 16 residues. DNA for the CDR3: TGTGCAAGTCGCTTAGGGACAGGGACAACCTACAATGAGCAGTTCTTC. This sequence encodes CASRLGTGTTYNEQFF.

J is TRBJ2-7 and V is TRBV6-5; no reliable D call. The ends were cut back, 6 bases at V and 4 bases at J, with 13 bases in the middle. The V gene's germline CDR1 is MNHEY and CDR2 SVGAGI. The CDR3 spans 13 residues. CDR3 region: CASSDSEWYEQYF. The CDR3 DNA is TGTGCCAGCAGCGACTCAGAATGGTACGAGCAGTACTTC.

The chain carries TRBV15 and TRBJ1-5, with D possibly matching TRBD1 (5 bases). Germline values: CDR1 LNHNV, CDR2 YYDKDF (reference sequence). This CDR3 spans 14 amino acids. The V end lost 1 base, the J end lost 3 bases, and 7 bases lay between the germline ends. CDR3 amino acids: CATSRGGANQPQHF. The CDR3 DNA follows: TGTGCCACCAGCAGAGGGGGCGCCAATCAGCCCCAGCATTTT.

V is TRBV2 and J is TRBJ2-5, with unresolved D. The CDR3 runs 11 residues. The germline V gene has CDR1 SNHLY and CDR2 FYNNEI. The V end was cut by 6 bases, the J end by 6 bases, with 8 bases between. The CDR3 nucleotides read TGTGCCAGCAGCCTAACCAAGACCCAGTACTTC. It codes for CASSLTKTQYF.

This clone was counted once. This chain uses TRBV2 with TRBJ2-7, with D possibly matching TRBD2 (6 bases). The germline CDR1 and CDR2 sequences are SNHLY and FYNNEI. With 4 bases removed from V and 7 bases from J, the gap between germline ends came to 11 bases. The CDR3 is made up of 12 amino acids. This CDR3 is CASSAGSGEQYF. The CDR3 DNA follows: TGTGCCAGCAGTGCCGGGAGCGGAGAGCAGTACTTC. The full variable domain, rest sourced from reference TRBV2 and TRBJ2-7, is EPEVTQTPSHQVTQMGQEVILRCVPISNHLYFYWYRQILGQKVEFLVSFYNNEISEKSEIFDDQFSVERPDGSNFTLKIRSTKLEDSAMYFCASSAGSGEQYFGPGTRLTVT.

V and J are TRBV9 and TRBJ1-1; 9 nucleotides agree with TRBD1. Unmatched junction bases numbered 7, after V lost 0 bases and J lost 4 bases. CDR1 and CDR2 (germline): SGDLS, YYNGEE. The CDR3 totals 16 residues. The chain's CDR3 is CASSVGSTGGITEAFF. CDR3 in DNA: TGTGCCAGCAGCGTAGGATCTACAGGGGGCATCACTGAAGCTTTCTTT.

The chain couples TRBV5-4 to TRBJ2-5, with D perhaps matching TRBD2 (7 bases). The CDR3 loop spans 16 amino acids. The germline V gene has CDR1 SGHNT and CDR2 YYREEE (reference sequence). Deletions cut 0 bases from V and 5 bases from J, with 17 bases between. The CDR3 sequence is CASSLAPRGAGETQYF. CDR3 nucleotides: TGTGCCAGCAGCTTGGCCCCCCGGGGGGCGGGGGAGACCCAGTACTTC.

This clone was detected only once. The chain recombines TRBV6-1 with TRBJ2-6; weak D call: TRBD2 (6 bases). This CDR3 is 19 amino acids long. Germline values: CDR1 MNHNS, CDR2 SASEGT. V lost 2 bases to trimming and J lost 2 bases, with 19 bases between them. The CDR3 coding sequence is TGTGCCAGCAGTGAACGCCCCCCGGCGGGAAAAACTGGGGCCAACGTCCTGACTTTC. Translation: CASSERPPAGKTGANVLTF.

The chain couples TRBV11-3 to TRBJ2-1; 9 bases fit TRBD1. V shed 5 bases, J shed 8 bases, and the junction held 13 bases outside the gene matches. The CDR3 sequence is 16 residues long. From germline, CDR1 is SGHNT and CDR2 YENEEA. The CDR3 nucleotides read TGTGCCAGCAGCCCCCGTGAGGGACAGGGTATCCATGAGCAGTTCTTC. Amino acid sequence: CASSPREGQGIHEQFF. Together with reference TRBV11-3 and TRBJ2-1, the CDR3 gives the full variable domain: EAGVVQSPRYKIIEKKQPVAFWCNPISGHNTLYWYLQNLGQGPELLIRYENEEAVDDSQLPKDRFSAERLKGVDSTLKIQPAELGDSAVYLCASSPREGQGIHEQFFGPGTRLTVL.

This sequence joins TRBV7-7 and TRBJ2-2; tentative D call: TRBD2 (6 bases). CDR3 length: 13 residues. From germline, CDR1 is SSHAT and CDR2 FNYEAQ (reference sequence). Trimming left V 5 bases short and J 4 bases short, with 8 bases between. CDR3 nucleotide sequence: TGTGCCAGCAGCCGGGGGAGCACCGGGGAGCTGTTTTTT. Its translation is CASSRGSTGELFF. Combining the CDR3 with reference TRBV7-7 and TRBJ2-2 gives the whole variable domain GAGVSQSPRYKVTKRGQDVTLRCDPISSHATLYWYQQALGQGPEFLTYFNYEAQPDKSGLPSDRFSAERPEGSISTLTIQRTEQRDSAMYRCASSRGSTGELFFGEGSRLTVL.